This T cell receptor beta chain was recovered during a study of control samples from healthy donors and cancer patients. TCRdb's table, derived via immunoSEQ multiplex PCR, lists solely in-frame clones and lacks some. The sample includes 100,000 to 150,000 clones, about 89% of them seen just once. The CDR3 consists of 17 residues. V shed 3 bases, J shed 8 bases, and the junction held 12 bases outside the gene matches. Looked up from germline, CDR1 is SGHRS and CDR2 is YFSETQ. Sequencing input: blood. This chain uses TRBV5-1 with TRBJ1-4; TRBD1 matches at 11 bases. The source of this sequence is a man between 60 and 70 years old in good health. CDR3 amino acids: CASSSAGQGAIGEKLFF. CDR3 nucleotides: TGCGCCAGCAGCTCGGCTGGACAGGGGGCTATCGGCGAAAAACTGTTTTTT.